This TCR beta chain was sequenced during a study of OX40 agonist ivuxolimab in advanced cancers. Germline V gives CDR1 ENHRY, CDR2 SYGVKD. The CDR3 runs to 14 residues. Trimming shortened V by 4 bases and J by 1 base, and 10 bases separated the two germline ends. For this clone: Its antigen remains unknown.

General observations from the study: Dose levels from 0.1 to 3.0 mg/kg saw CD4+ and CD8+ blood T cells expand clonally by week 6.

Repertoires were generated with immunoSEQ multiplex PCR, while TCRdb's copy carries only in-frame clones and drops some. The top ten clones hold 11% of a sample with under 70,000 clones, around 91% of them seen once. The clonotype was recovered from an adult with an advanced solid tumor such as melanoma, head and neck, liver or kidney cancer. Sequenced material: CD4+ or CD8+ T cells sorted from blood, taken in a trial of the OX40 agonist ivuxolimab. The gene calls are TRBV10-3 and TRBJ1-1; no firm D call. The CDR3 sequence is CAISVVGGNTEAFF. The DNA of the CDR3 is TGTGCCATCAGTGTCGTGGGAGGGAACACTGAAGCTTTCTTT.